This T cell receptor (beta chain) was retrieved from a study of blood T cell repertoires in COVID-19. For the study at large: Donors in the United States, Italy and Spain gave samples during acute or convalescent COVID-19. Nucleic acid was either cDNA or gDNA, and it came from T cells, B-cell-depleted T cells, or PBMCs.

The length of the CDR3 is 12 residues. Trimming took off 7 bases at V and 2 bases at J, with 9 bases between the two ends. This clone was seen more than once but under ten times. Original data processing: Reference gene primer amplification gave estimated nucleated cell counts. Sequenced by immunoSEQ multiplex PCR; TCRdb stores in-frame clones only, minus some. V, J and clone size are those of that table, while D and trimming were read from the DNA. This table has a few hundred thousand clones, 80% to 90% appearing once. The chain has TRBV23-1 and TRBJ2-7, with D maybe TRBD2 (6 bases). TRBV23-1 is placed among ORFs of uncertain function. The sequence derives from a woman in her forties who had recovered from COVID-19. The sample taken for sequencing was peripheral blood. CDR3 DNA sequence: TGCGCCAGCAAAAGACTAGCCTACGAGCAGTACTTC. Its protein product is CASKRLAYEQYF.